The rows below give T cell receptor beta chains drawn from one sample of a study of cytomegalovirus exposure and HLA in healthy donors. Sequencing used immunoSEQ multiplex PCR; TCRdb keeps in-frame clones, though not all of them. This table has 200,000 or so clones, approximately 82% appearing once. The specimen was PBMCs. All receptors come from a woman aged 30 to 39 in good health and CMV-seropositive. CDR3s include the opening cysteine and the closing phenylalanine or tryptophan. D genes are given only for firm matches. Expanded clones are given a class, and other clones once, few, many or no size at all.

>TRBV6-5|NA|TRBJ1-2|NA
CASSSSRGGYTF
TGTGCCAGCAGTTCCTCGCGGGGGGGCTACACCTTC
>TRBV30|NA|TRBJ2-7|TRBD1
CAWRRQGAGKYEQYF
TGTGCCTGGAGGAGACAGGGGGCAGGTAAATACGAGCAGTACTTC
>TRBV27|NA|TRBJ2-7|NA
CASSLQGLGYEQYF
TGTGCCAGCAGTTTACAGGGACTGGGGTACGAGCAGTACTTC
>TRBV2|NA|TRBJ1-3|TRBD1
CASSAGTDSGNTIYF
TGTGCCAGCAGTGCCGGGACAGACTCTGGAAACACCATATATTTT
>TRBV16|NA|TRBJ1-5|NA
CASSQSISGNQPQHF
TGTGCCAGCAGCCAATCGATATCGGGGAATCAGCCCCAGCATTTT
>TRBV7-9|NA|TRBJ2-7|TRBD2
CASSFRAGGPSVWEQYF
TGTGCCAGCAGCTTCCGAGCGGGAGGGCCCTCGGTATGGGAGCAGTACTTC
>TRBV21-1|NA|TRBJ2-7|NA
CASSPLTSGISHEQYF
TGTGCCAGCAGCCCCCTAACTAGCGGGATCTCCCACGAGCAGTACTTC
>TRBV6-6|few|TRBJ2-5|NA
CASTLRETQYF
TGTGCCAGCACCTTGAGGGAGACCCAGTACTTC
>TRBV5-1|NA|TRBJ1-2|NA
CASSLASNYGYTF
TGCGCCAGCAGCTTAGCTTCGAACTATGGCTACACCTTC
>TRBV7-3|NA|TRBJ2-1|TRBD2
CASSLSPRLAGVNEQFF
TGTGCCAGCAGCTTAAGTCCTCGACTAGCGGGAGTCAATGAGCAGTTCTTC
>TRBV18|NA|TRBJ2-7|NA
CASSPRTTEYEQYF
TGTGCCAGCTCACCAAGGACTACCGAATACGAGCAGTACTTC
>TRBV5-1|once|TRBJ2-7|TRBD2
CASSLGGGSSEQYF
TGCGCCAGCAGCTTGGGGGGCGGGAGTAGCGAGCAGTACTTC
>TRBV5-4|NA|TRBJ2-2|NA
CASSFRQESTGELFF
TGTGCCAGCAGCTTTAGACAAGAATCCACCGGGGAGCTGTTTTTT
>TRBV21-1|NA|TRBJ2-7|NA
CASSKATSGRAYEQYF
TGTGCCAGCAGCAAAGCAACTAGCGGGAGGGCCTACGAGCAGTACTTC
>TRBV18|NA|TRBJ2-1|NA
CASSLTKDSFSYNEQFF
TGTGCCAGCTCACTTACCAAGGACTCGTTTTCCTACAATGAGCAGTTCTTC
>TRBV15|NA|TRBJ2-6|NA
CATSREGAGANVLTF
TGTGCCACCAGCAGAGAAGGGGCTGGGGCCAACGTCCTGACTTTC
>TRBV6-5|NA|TRBJ2-7|TRBD2
CASGTSGSSREQYF
TGTGCCAGCGGGACTAGCGGGAGCAGTCGCGAGCAGTACTTC
>TRBV6-1|NA|TRBJ2-2|TRBD2
CASSDRGGTGELFF
TGTGCCAGCAGTGATCGGGGGGGCACCGGGGAGCTGTTTTTT
>TRBV14|NA|TRBJ1-1|NA
CASSQDRVLSTAFF
TGTGCCAGCAGCCAAGACAGGGTCTTATCGACAGCTTTCTTT
>TRBV30|NA|TRBJ1-2|NA
CAWREQFSNYGYTF
TGTGCCTGGAGGGAACAGTTCAGTAACTATGGCTACACCTTC
>TRBV4-1|NA|TRBJ1-5|NA
CASSQDLSSRSNQPQHF
TGCGCCAGCAGCCAAGATCTTTCTTCCAGAAGCAATCAGCCCCAGCATTTT
>TRBV28|NA|TRBJ1-1|NA
CASVEHTTEAFF
TGTGCCAGCGTGGAGCATACCACTGAAGCTTTCTTT